The 30 T cell receptor beta chains below all came from one sample that was sequenced in a study of T-cell memory formation after mild COVID-19. TCRdb used MiXCR to reprocess the 5' RACE reads, holding one entry per CDR3 protein. The sample contains about 320,000 distinct CDR3 sequences, 13% to 15% of which appear only once. The sequenced sample consisted of PBMCs or a T cell subset sorted from them (not recorded which). The origin of the receptors is a man between 18 and 29 years old who had mild COVID-19 (a few samples of this study predate the infection). Cell type and time point are not known.

This clonotype was detected a few times. One end of the junction varies from germline; a read error may be responsible. The J gene is TRBJ2-5, the V gene TRBV9; 10 positions agree with TRBD1. The CDR3 has 16 residues. The germline V gene has CDR1 SGDLS and CDR2 YYNGEE. The CDR3 region has the DNA TGTGCCAGCAGTGTAGTAAACACCGGGACAGGGGCTCCCCAGTACTTC. This gives the protein CASSVVNTGTGAPQYF.

The gene calls are TRBV29-1 and TRBJ1-2; D is possibly TRBD1 (5 bases). This CDR3 is built from 11 residues. Trimming left V 4 bases short and J 5 bases short, with 8 bases between. Looked up from germline, CDR1 is SQVTM and CDR2 is ANQGSEA. The CDR3 sequence: CSVVAGYGYTF. The CDR3 DNA is TGCAGCGTTGTGGCAGGGTATGGCTACACCTTC. Looking up the rest from reference TRBV29-1 and TRBJ1-2 gives the full variable domain: SAVISQKPSRDICQRGTSLTIQCQVDSQVTMMFWYRQQPGQSLTLIATANQGSEATYESGFVIDKFPISRPNLTFSTLTVSNMSPEDSSIYLCSVVAGYGYTFGSGTRLTVV.

This clonotype was observed a handful of times. The rearrangement joins TRBV3-1 to TRBJ1-5; D is possibly TRBD1 (5 bases). Germline V lookup: CDR1 LGHDT, CDR2 YNNKEL (reference sequence). The length of the CDR3 is 16 residues. V lost 5 bases, J lost 5 bases, and 19 bases lay in between. The CDR3 coding sequence is TGTGCCAGCAGCTCTACCTCCCGAGGGGACCATCAGCCCCAGCATTTT. Residues: CASSSTSRGDHQPQHF.

This chain uses TRBV27 with TRBJ2-3; TRBD1 matches at 9 bases. The CDR3 has 17 amino acids. With 5 bases clipped from V and 2 bases from J, the junction kept 11 bases outside the gene matches. Germline CDR1 and CDR2: MNHEY and SMNVEV (reference sequence). The CDR3 is CASSGRTGAPVTDTQYF. In nucleotides, the CDR3 is TGTGCCAGCAGTGGAAGGACAGGGGCACCTGTCACAGATACGCAGTATTTT.

This clonotype was counted at least ten times. The chain combines TRBV7-2 with TRBJ2-3, with D unclear. From germline, CDR1 is SGHTA and CDR2 FQGNSA. V was shortened by 4 bases and J by 5 bases, with 4 bases between the two germline ends. The CDR3 covers 11 residues. The CDR3 DNA reads as TGTGCCAGCAGCTGGGTAGATACGCAGTATTTT. As protein: CASSWVDTQYF.

The rearrangement joins TRBV14 to TRBJ2-3; D gene ambiguous. Looked up from germline, CDR1 is SGHDN and CDR2 is FVKESK. The CDR3 is 16 amino acids. Between the trimmed V and J ends, which lost 1 base and 0 bases, there was a span of 11 bases. In DNA, the CDR3 is TGTGCCAGCAGCCAAGGAGTTGGCGGTAGCACAGATACGCAGTATTTT. Encoded protein: CASSQGVGGSTDTQYF.

This clonotype occurred many times. The chain links TRBV4-1 to TRBJ2-3; D call uncertain. Germline assignment: CDR1 MGHRA and CDR2 YSYEKL. The CDR3 covers 16 residues. The V and J ends lost 0 bases and 2 bases respectively, with 12 bases between them. CDR3 DNA: TGCGCCAGCAGCCAAGAGACCCTCCCCTCCACAGATACGCAGTATTTT. As protein: CASSQETLPSTDTQYF.

At least ten counts were recorded for this clonotype. The genes are TRBV2 and TRBJ2-3, with 8 bases aligning to TRBD2. The trim removed 4 bases at V and 1 base at J, leaving 4 bases unmatched. Germline V CDR1 and CDR2: SNHLY, FYNNEI. This CDR3 is 15 amino acids long. CDR3 nucleotides: TGTGCCAGCAGTGTCGGGCGGGGGGGCACAGATACGCAGTATTTT. Protein product: CASSVGRGGTDTQYF.

In its sample, this clonotype was seen a few times. The chain couples TRBV27 to TRBJ2-1, with 8 positions matching TRBD2. Germline-derived CDR1 and CDR2 are MNHEY and SMNVEV (reference sequence). The CDR3 length is 15 residues. The V segment lost 3 bases and the J segment 8 bases; nucleotides outside the gene matches: 9. Here the CDR3 DNA reads TGTGCCAGCAGTTTTACGGGGGGGCCCATAGATGAGCAGTTCTTC. Translated: CASSFTGGPIDEQFF.

The chain combines TRBV14 with TRBJ2-7; no reliable D call. The CDR3 length is 15 residues. V was clipped by 2 bases and J by 2 bases, with 13 bases between them. The germline V gene has CDR1 SGHDN and CDR2 FVKESK. CDR3 protein: CASSQSSSPTYEQYV. For the CDR3, the DNA is TGTGCCAGCAGCCAATCGTCGAGCCCAACCTACGAGCAGTACGTC.

The table lists this clonotype with a few counts. J is TRBJ1-4 and V is TRBV5-1; D remains ambiguous. Trimming shortened V by 5 bases and J by 6 bases, and 8 bases separated the two germline ends. CDR1 SGHRS and CDR2 YFSETQ come from the germline V gene. CDR3 length equals 12 residues. The CDR3 DNA is TGCGCCAGCAGGAGGGAAGATGAAAAACTGTTTTTT. This gives the protein CASRREDEKLFF. Looking up the rest from reference TRBV5-1 and TRBJ1-4 gives the full variable domain: KAGVTQTPRYLIKTRGQQVTLSCSPISGHRSVSWYQQTPGQGLQFLFEYFSETQRNKGNFPGRFSGRQFSNSRSEMNVSTLELGDSALYLCASRREDEKLFFGSGTQLSVL.

There are a few counts of this clonotype. The CDR3 coding sequence is TGTGCCAGCAGCTTCTGGAACCAAGAGACCCAGTACTTC. As protein: CASSFWNQETQYF. The chain combines TRBV7-7 with TRBJ2-5; no reliable D call. Germline CDR1 and CDR2: SSHAT and FNYEAQ (reference sequence). This CDR3 is built from 13 residues. The V end lost 3 bases, the J end lost 0 bases, and 5 bases lay between the germline ends.

J is TRBJ2-2 and V is TRBV6-6; D unclear. Germline CDR1 reads MNHNY; CDR2 reads SVGAGI (reference sequence). The CDR3 covers 15 residues. The ends were cut back, 0 bases at V and 5 bases at J, with 10 bases in the middle. The CDR3 DNA is TGTGCCAGCAGTTACTCGAATGCGAGGACCGGGGAGCTGTTTTTT. It is translated as CASSYSNARTGELFF.

The chain joins TRBV2 to TRBJ2-1; D gene uncertain. V shed 8 bases and J shed 3 bases, with 14 bases lying between them. CDR1 and CDR2 (germline): SNHLY, FYNNEI. The CDR3 is 14 residues long. The CDR3 DNA reads as TGTGCCAGCTCCGGGTCCTACTTCTACAATGAGCAGTTCTTC. It yields the protein CASSGSYFYNEQFF.

This clonotype was observed a handful of times. J is TRBJ1-5 and V is TRBV20-1, with D hard to call. The CDR3 extends over 14 amino acids. Germline V gene data show CDR1 as DFQATT and CDR2 as SNEGSKA (reference sequence). The V and J ends lost 0 bases and 10 bases respectively, with 16 bases between them. The CDR3 DNA reads as TGCAGTGCTAGAGAGACCAAGGTGGGATATCCCCAGCATTTT. Translating gives CSARETKVGYPQHF.

This clonotype was seen a handful of times. CDR3 in DNA: TGTGCCAGCAGCCAAGTGGGGAGGGACAACTCCTACGAGCAGTACTTC. It yields the protein CASSQVGRDNSYEQYF. The chain links TRBV3-1 to TRBJ2-7; a weak D match, TRBD2 (7 bases). V was pared by 1 base and J by 0 bases, with 13 bases between. This CDR3 is 16 amino acids long. Looked up from germline, CDR1 is LGHDT and CDR2 is YNNKEL (reference sequence).

The CDR3 here is CASTFFGSRRGNTIYF. As DNA, the CDR3 is TGTGCCAGCACCTTTTTTGGGTCGCGCCGGGGAAACACCATATATTTT. The chain combines TRBV12-3 or TRBV12-4 with TRBJ1-3; D is uncertain. The germline V and J ends were trimmed by 7 bases and 4 bases, with 20 bases remaining between them. The CDR3 contains 16 residues.

Ten or more counts support this clonotype. This chain connects TRBV11-2 to TRBJ2-1; D gene ambiguous. Germline values: CDR1 SGHAT, CDR2 FQNNGV. The CDR3 length is 14 residues. Deletions cut 0 bases from V and 14 bases from J, with 17 bases between. CDR3 protein: CASSLDPLSGREFF. CDR3 nucleotides: TGTGCCAGCAGCTTAGACCCCCTCAGTGGTCGTGAGTTCTTC.

Concerning this clonotype itself: A much larger clone sits a single nucleotide away, making a read error possible. This chain uses TRBV6-5 with TRBJ2-5, with TRBD2 matching over 8 bases. Germline V gives CDR1 MNHEY, CDR2 SVGAGI. The CDR3 totals 14 residues. The CDR3 sequence is CASHSAGGQETKYF. The CDR3 nucleotides are TGTGCCAGTCATTCGGCGGGGGGCCAAGAGACCAAGTACTTC.

This clonotype was counted ten times or more. The chain combines TRBV4-1 with TRBJ2-1; maybe TRBD1 (5 bases). Trimming shortened V by 3 bases and J by 5 bases, and 14 bases separated the two germline ends. The CDR3 loop spans 15 amino acids. Per the germline V gene, CDR1 is MGHRA and CDR2 is YSYEKL. CDR3 DNA sequence: TGCGCCAGCAGCCACCCCTTAATCAGGGACAATGAGCAGTTCTTC. Its protein product is CASSHPLIRDNEQFF.

The chain joins TRBV5-1 to TRBJ1-6; 8 bases are shared with TRBD1. CDR1 and CDR2 from the germline V gene are SGHRS and YFSETQ. V gave up 4 bases and J gave up 10 bases; unmatched junction bases: 7. The CDR3 length is 14 residues. CDR3: CASSQDRELSPLHF. CDR3 sequence (DNA): TGCGCCAGCAGCCAGGACAGGGAATTATCACCCCTCCACTTT.

Many counts were recorded for this clonotype. The rearrangement links TRBV5-1 to TRBJ2-3, with D perhaps TRBD2 (7 bases). The CDR3 has 18 amino acids. Trimming took off 2 bases at V and 2 bases at J, with 21 bases between the two ends. CDR1 SGHRS and CDR2 YFSETQ come from the germline V gene. The CDR3 is CASSLGDRPGGFTDTQYF. CDR3 coding DNA: TGCGCCAGCAGCTTAGGAGACAGGCCGGGAGGTTTCACAGATACGCAGTATTTT.

This clonotype was observed a few times. The chain recombines TRBV12-3 or TRBV12-4 with TRBJ1-2, with D perhaps matching TRBD1 (5 bases). The CDR3 totals 13 residues. V lost 2 bases to trimming and J lost 9 bases, with 13 bases between them. CDR3 DNA: TGTGCCAGCAGTTTATCCCTGGGGGTGAGCTACACCTTC. This encodes CASSLSLGVSYTF.

This clonotype occurred a few times. The CDR3 region is CSARDRTGGGHSPLHF. For the CDR3, the DNA is TGCAGTGCTAGAGACCGGACAGGAGGTGGTCATTCACCCCTCCACTTT. The chain links TRBV20-1 to TRBJ1-6; TRBD1 agrees at 7 bases. Trimming at V came to 0 bases and at J to 8 bases, leaving 10 bases not matched to a gene. This CDR3 has 16 residues. CDR1 DFQATT and CDR2 SNEGSKA come from the germline V gene (reference sequence).

The rearrangement joins TRBV7-9 to TRBJ2-3, with D possibly TRBD1 on 6 matching bases. The CDR3 runs 15 residues. V gave up 5 bases and J gave up 1 base, with 13 bases separating them. From germline, CDR1 is SEHNR and CDR2 FQNEAQ (reference sequence). Here the CDR3 reads CASSDHEGGTDTQYF. CDR3 sequence (DNA): TGTGCCAGCAGCGACCACGAGGGGGGCACAGATACGCAGTATTTT.

The V call is TRBV30, the J call TRBJ1-5; TRBD1 matches at 7 bases. V shed 1 base and J 13 bases; nucleotides not matched to a gene: 7. CDR1 GTSNPN and CDR2 SVGIG come from the germline V gene (reference sequence). This CDR3 has 12 residues. The CDR3 here is CAWSAGQTKQHF. The CDR3 DNA is TGTGCCTGGAGTGCGGGACAGACAAAACAGCATTTT.

As regards this clonotype: The junction departs from the called germline gene at one end, perhaps through a read error. This rearrangement joins TRBV7-8 to TRBJ2-5; D remains unclear. From germline, CDR1 is SGHVS and CDR2 FQNEAQ. The CDR3 spans 13 residues. CDR3 DNA: TGTGCCAGCAGCTTAGGGCGGAGACTCAACGAGTCATTC. It is translated as CASSLGRRLNESF.

This clonotype has only one observation. The genes are TRBV4-1 and TRBJ1-1; D is uncertain. CDR3 size: 13 residues. CDR1 MGHRA and CDR2 YSYEKL come from the germline V gene. The V end lost 2 bases, the J end lost 4 bases, and 8 bases lay between the germline ends. CDR3 nucleotides: TGCGCCAGCAGCCAATACCCGAGCACTGAAGCTTTCTTT. Translated: CASSQYPSTEAFF.

This clonotype was recorded many times. V is TRBV24-1 and J is TRBJ2-1; 8 bases are shared with TRBD2. The germline V gene encodes CDR1 KGHDR and CDR2 SFDVKD. This CDR3 spans 16 amino acids. V lost 1 base and J lost 3; bases outside the gene matches: 4. CDR3 amino acids: CATSDFGGAGYNEQFF. DNA for the CDR3: TGTGCCACCAGTGATTTCGGGGGGGCAGGCTACAATGAGCAGTTCTTC.

This clonotype was seen a handful of times. This sequence joins TRBV9 and TRBJ2-7, with TRBD1 identical over 9 bases. This CDR3 is built from 16 residues. Trimming took 4 bases from V and 4 from J; bases not matched to a gene: 12. Germline V gene lookup returns CDR1 SGDLS and CDR2 YYNGEE. The DNA for the CDR3 is TGTGCCAGCAGCCCACAACCCGGGACAGGGCCGTACGAGCAGTACTTC. It yields the protein CASSPQPGTGPYEQYF. Using reference TRBV9 and TRBJ2-7 for the parts outside the CDR3, the full variable domain is DSGVTQTPKHLITATGQRVTLRCSPRSGDLSVYWYQQSLDQGLQFLIQYYNGEERAKGNILERFSAQQFPDLHSELNLSSLELGDSALYFCASSPQPGTGPYEQYFGPGTRLTVT.